This TCR beta chain was obtained from a study of brain metastases from non-small cell lung cancer. Sequencing used immunoSEQ multiplex PCR; TCRdb keeps in-frame clones, though not all of them. In the table there are fewer than 2,000 clones, around nine tenths of which are singletons. Germline CDR1 and CDR2: SGHVS and FQNEAQ. This CDR3 is 15 amino acids long. V was clipped by 0 bases and J by 4 bases; unmatched bases: 3. This chain connects TRBV7-8 to TRBJ2-1; 7 bases align to TRBD2. This clonotype originated in a donor over 35 with non-small cell lung cancer. Source material: tissue from a brain metastasis. CDR3 region: CASSLAAGVYNEQFF. CDR3 coding DNA: TGTGCCAGCAGCTTAGCGGCGGGGGTATACAATGAGCAGTTCTTC. The entire variable domain, with the rest obtained from reference TRBV7-8 and TRBJ2-1, is as follows: GAGVSQSPRYKVAKRGQDVALRCDPISGHVSLFWYQQALGQGPEFLTYFQNEAQLDKSGLPSDRFFAERPEGSVSTLKIQRTQQEDSAVYLCASSLAAGVYNEQFFGPGTRLTVL.